The rows below give T cell receptor beta chains drawn from one sample of a study of T cell changes during pregnancy in multiple sclerosis. Data came from immunoSEQ multiplex PCR; TCRdb stores just in-frame clones and leaves some out. This sample carries some 90,000 clones, 91% of them seen once, and the ten largest clones take under 2%. Sample: peripheral blood, taken after pregnancy. These receptors all come from a female donor in good health, enrolled as a control in a pregnancy study. Each CDR3 is given with its conserved first and last residue. The D gene is left open where the match is weak. Size is stated for part of the rows, as once, few or many counts, or as a class when the clone is expanded.

TRBV7-9	few	TRBJ1-2	.	TGTGCCGGGAGGAACGAGGACTATGGCTACACCTTC	CAGRNEDYGYTF
TRBV7-9	.	TRBJ2-2	.	TGTGCCAGCAGCCCGGGAGACACCGGGGAGCTGTTTTTT	CASSPGDTGELFF
TRBV4-1	.	TRBJ2-3	.	TGCGCCAGCAGCCAAGATCGACCGGGAGATACGCAGTATTTT	CASSQDRPGDTQYF
TRBV6-6	.	TRBJ1-1	TRBD1	TGTGCCAGCAGAGAACGACAGGGACTGAACACTGAAGCTTTCTTT	CASRERQGLNTEAFF
TRBV4-1	.	TRBJ2-7	.	TGCGCCAGCAGCCAAGATCGTGGCAGGGTTTTATCCTACGAGCAGTACTTC	CASSQDRGRVLSYEQYF
TRBV7-3	.	TRBJ1-1	TRBD1	TGTGCCAGCGGACCCCAGGGGGGACAACAAGCTTTCTTT	CASGPQGGQQAFF
TRBV14	.	TRBJ1-2	TRBD1	TGTGCCAGCAGCCCGCTAGACAGGGGGTACTATGGCTACACCTTC	CASSPLDRGYYGYTF
TRBV7-8	.	TRBJ1-5	.	TGTGCCAGCAGCCCCACGAGGACCGAGGGAAACAATCAGCCCCAGCATTTT	CASSPTRTEGNNQPQHF
TRBV19	.	TRBJ1-1	.	TGTGCCAGTACCCCCGCGGTGATGAACACTGAAGCTTTCTTT	CASTPAVMNTEAFF
TRBV7-2	.	TRBJ2-2	TRBD1	TGTGCCAGCAGCCCCCTCGGCTTACAGGGGGCCGGGGAGCTGTTTTTT	CASSPLGLQGAGELFF
TRBV19	.	TRBJ2-3	TRBD1	TGTGCCAGTATATCCGGGACAGGGCGCACAGATACGCAGTATTTT	CASISGTGRTDTQYF
TRBV4-2	.	TRBJ1-2	TRBD1	TGTGCCAGCAGCCAAGCAGCTACGAACAGGGGCGAGGGGGGCTACACCTTC	CASSQAATNRGEGGYTF
TRBV7-8	.	TRBJ1-3	TRBD1	TGTGCCAGCAGCTTAGTGGGACAGGGTTGGGGAAACACCATATATTTT	CASSLVGQGWGNTIYF
TRBV29-1	.	TRBJ1-1	.	TGCAGCGTAACCCGGGGGGGAACTGAAGCTTTCTTT	CSVTRGGTEAFF
TRBV9	.	TRBJ1-2	TRBD1	TGTGCCAGCAGCCCGAGGGGGGCTGGGACAGCCTATGGCTACACCTTC	CASSPRGAGTAYGYTF
TRBV9	.	TRBJ1-2	TRBD1	TGTGCCAGTGGGACAGGGGATCCCCTTGGCTACACCTTC	CASGTGDPLGYTF
TRBV10-3	.	TRBJ2-7	.	TGTGCCATCAGTGCCCAGGGGTACGAGCAGTACTTC	CAISAQGYEQYF
TRBV6-5	.	TRBJ1-2	.	TGTGCCAGCAGTTTAGACAGGTTGAGTGGCTACACCTTC	CASSLDRLSGYTF
TRBV21-1	.	TRBJ2-1	.	TGTGCCAGCAGCAAAGAAGAGGTTGGCGGGGGGGATGGATATGCTTCCTACAATGAGCAGTTCTTC	CASSKEEVGGGDGYASYNEQFF
TRBV18	.	TRBJ2-1	.	TGTGCCAGCTCACCAACAGGGAGTGTATCGCATGAGCAGTTCTTC	CASSPTGSVSHEQFF
TRBV7-2	once	TRBJ1-3	.	TGTGCCAGCAGCTCTCTGGGGAGGGTAGGAGGTGGAAACACCATATATTTT	CASSSLGRVGGGNTIYF
TRBV28	.	TRBJ1-5	TRBD1	TGTGCCAGCAGTCCCGGACAGGGGGGGACTTTGAATCAGCCCCAGCATTTT	CASSPGQGGTLNQPQHF
TRBV7-7	.	TRBJ2-5	TRBD1	TGTGCTAGCAGCGATGAACCCCGGGACAGAAAAGAGACCCAGTACTTC	CASSDEPRDRKETQYF
TRBV5-6	.	TRBJ2-4	.	TGTGCCAGCAGCTTCCGGGTAGCCAAAAACATTCAGTACTTC	CASSFRVAKNIQYF
TRBV7-3	.	TRBJ2-3	TRBD2	TGTGCCAGCAGCCACGAGGGGCGGGGGGTATCAGATACGCAGTATTTT	CASSHEGRGVSDTQYF
TRBV11-2	.	TRBJ1-1	.	TGTGCCAGCAGCTTGGGGGGATGGAACACTGAAGCTTTCTTT	CASSLGGWNTEAFF
TRBV4-3	.	TRBJ1-1	.	TGCGCCAGCAGCCAAGATAATAGGGGCAGGGAATACACTGAAGCTTTCTTT	CASSQDNRGREYTEAFF
TRBV9	.	TRBJ1-2	.	TGTGCCAGCAGAACCTTAGATGGCTACACCTTC	CASRTLDGYTF
TRBV9	.	TRBJ2-3	TRBD2	TGTGCCAGCAGCGTAGGCGGGGGGGACTCGGATACGCAGTATTTT	CASSVGGGDSDTQYF